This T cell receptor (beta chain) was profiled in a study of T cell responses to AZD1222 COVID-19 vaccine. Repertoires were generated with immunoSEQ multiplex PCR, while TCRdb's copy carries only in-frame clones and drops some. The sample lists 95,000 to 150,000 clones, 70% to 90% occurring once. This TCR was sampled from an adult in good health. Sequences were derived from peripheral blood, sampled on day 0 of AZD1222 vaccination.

The CDR3 sequence is CASSIAQGFREQFF. CDR3 sequence (DNA): TGTGCCAGTAGTATTGCACAGGGTTTTCGCGAGCAGTTCTTC. The chain is built from TRBV19 and TRBJ2-1; possibly TRBD1 for D (6 bases). CDR1 is LNHDA, CDR2 SQIVND, per germline (reference sequence). V was cut by 3 bases and J by 10 bases, with 16 bases left in between. The CDR3 is 14 residues long.